The clone carrying this T cell receptor beta chain has just one count. A Seattle source enrolled patients during active infection and followed them longitudinally. This specimen belongs to a study of blood T cell repertoires in COVID-19. In the study overall: There were acute and convalescent COVID-19 samples, and they came from the United States, Italy and Spain. PBMCs, B-cell-depleted T cells, or T cells provided the cDNA or gDNA that made up the material.

Original handling: The assay estimated nucleated cells by amplifying reference gene primers. Produced via immunoSEQ multiplex PCR; TCRdb's table is partial and in-frame only. Clone size and the V and J calls come from that table; the DNA yielded D and trimming. This sample yields 300,000 to 350,000 clones, of which around 88% are seen a single time; 1.5% to 2% belongs to the top ten. The CDR3 totals 15 residues. Germline loops: CDR1 SGHRS, CDR2 YFSETQ. The V end lost 4 bases, the J end lost 0 bases, and 13 bases lay between the germline ends. This sequence joins TRBV5-1 and TRBJ1-2; weak D call: TRBD1 (6 bases). This clonotype was sampled from a woman in her thirties with COVID-19, enrolled during active disease. The sample comprised peripheral blood. This CDR3 is CASSPETGPNYGYTF. The DNA of the CDR3 is TGCGCCAGCAGCCCAGAGACAGGACCTAACTATGGCTACACCTTC. The variable domain in full, completed from reference TRBV5-1 and TRBJ1-2, reads KAGVTQTPRYLIKTRGQQVTLSCSPISGHRSVSWYQQTPGQGLQFLFEYFSETQRNKGNFPGRFSGRQFSNSRSEMNVSTLELGDSALYLCASSPETGPNYGYTFGSGTRLTVV.